Listed here are 7 T cell receptor beta chains from one sample, sequenced in a study of blood T cell repertoires in COVID-19. Method: immunoSEQ multiplex PCR; TCRdb's copy keeps in-frame clones and lacks some. The top ten hold approximately 11% of the sample, which has under 200,000 clones, around 85% seen once. The sequencing input was peripheral blood. The receptors derive from a woman aged 60-75 years with COVID-19, enrolled during active disease.

Many counts were recorded for this clone. The genes are TRBV7-3 and TRBJ2-3; 9 nucleotides match TRBD2. The germline V gene encodes CDR1 SGHTA and CDR2 FQGTGA. The CDR3 length is 15 residues. V was pared by 5 bases and J by 0 bases, with 3 bases of the junction left unmatched. CDR3 in amino acids: CASSVAGGSTDTQYF. The CDR3 DNA follows: TGTGCCAGCAGCGTGGCGGGAGGGAGCACAGATACGCAGTATTTT.

This clone was detected only a few times. Written as DNA, the CDR3 is TGTGCCAGCAGTTCCCGGGACAGCTATGGCTACACCTTC. As protein: CASSSRDSYGYTF. The J gene is TRBJ1-2, the V gene TRBV27; 7 nucleotides line up with TRBD1. After removal of 4 bases from V and 4 bases from J, the junction contained 3 bases not matched to a gene. In germline, CDR1 is MNHEY, CDR2 SMNVEV (reference sequence). The CDR3 length is 13 residues.

The chain recombines TRBV7-2 with TRBJ2-7; D is ambiguous. Per germline, CDR1 SGHTA and CDR2 FQGNSA. The ends were cut back, 1 base at V and 4 bases at J, with 11 bases in the middle. The CDR3 consists of 14 residues. CDR3 sequence (DNA): TGTGCCAGCAGCTTAGATCAAGCTCATTACGAGCAGTACTTC. Its translation: CASSLDQAHYEQYF.

In this sample, this clone turned up many times. The chain has TRBV15 and TRBJ1-2, with 8 bases identical to TRBD1. Germline CDR1 reads LNHNV; CDR2 reads YYDKDF (reference sequence). J gave up 7 bases and V 0 bases, and 10 bases lay outside the gene matches. The CDR3 has 16 amino acids. The CDR3 here is CATSRDSLDREGGYTF. CDR3 DNA: TGTGCCACCAGCAGAGATTCCCTGGACAGGGAGGGTGGCTACACCTTC.

This clone is a singleton in its sample. CDR3 DNA sequence: TGCAGTGCTAGTATGCCGGCCGGGACAGGGAGGAACACTGAAGCTTTCTTT. It encodes CSASMPAGTGRNTEAFF. V gene TRBV20-1 combines with J gene TRBJ1-1; 9 bases line up with TRBD1. J gave up 1 base and V 3 bases, and 12 bases lay outside the gene matches. Germline assignment: CDR1 DFQATT and CDR2 SNEGSKA (reference sequence). The CDR3 extends over 17 amino acids.

V is TRBV3-1 (or the pseudogene TRBV3-2) and J is TRBJ2-6; no reliable D call. The V and J ends lost 0 bases and 0 bases respectively, with 6 bases between them. CDR1 and CDR2 from the germline V gene are LGHDT and YNNKEL (reference sequence). The length of the CDR3 is 16 residues. The chain's CDR3 is CASSQETDSGANVLTF. CDR3 in DNA: TGTGCCAGCAGCCAAGAAACTGACTCTGGGGCCAACGTCCTGACTTTC.

This clone was picked up one time. This rearrangement joins TRBV9 to TRBJ2-3; maybe TRBD1 (6 bases). Trimming shortened V by 7 bases and J by 0 bases, and 9 bases separated the two germline ends. The CDR3 extends over 13 amino acids. The germline gives CDR1 SGDLS, CDR2 YYNGEE. The DNA for the CDR3 is TGTGCCAGCGGGGGCCCTAGCACAGATACGCAGTATTTT. It encodes CASGGPSTDTQYF.